Below are 16 T cell receptor beta chains sequenced from a single sample in a study of OX40 agonist ivuxolimab in advanced cancers. Assay: immunoSEQ multiplex PCR; the TCRdb copy retains only in-frame clones and omits some. Here the sample spans 77,000 or so clones, roughly 86% being singletons. The starting material was CD4+ or CD8+ T cells sorted from blood, obtained in a trial of the OX40 agonist ivuxolimab. These receptors were taken from an adult with an advanced solid tumor such as melanoma, head and neck, liver or kidney cancer.

This chain joins TRBV29-1 and TRBJ2-7, with 10 bases aligning to TRBD1. The CDR3 contains 12 residues. The V gene's germline CDR1 is SQVTM and CDR2 ANQGSEA. Trimming cost V 6 bases and J 6 bases; bases outside gene matches: 5. CDR3 in amino acids: CSVGTGVAEQYF. The CDR3, as DNA: TGCAGCGTCGGGACAGGGGTGGCCGAGCAGTACTTC.

The genes are TRBV11-2 and TRBJ1-2, with D tentatively TRBD1 (6 bases). Germline CDR1 and CDR2: SGHAT and FQNNGV. V shed 6 bases and J shed 3 bases, with 14 bases lying between them. The CDR3 consists of 14 residues. Written as DNA, the CDR3 is TGTGCCAGCAGTTCAGGACAGTCCGACTATGGCTACACCTTC. This gives the protein CASSSGQSDYGYTF.

The gene calls are TRBV5-1 and TRBJ2-7; 8 bases are shared with TRBD1. The CDR3 sequence is 13 residues long. V trimming: 3 bases; J trimming: 6 bases; junction bases outside the gene matches: 5. Germline loops: CDR1 SGHRS, CDR2 YFSETQ. The CDR3 DNA reads as TGCGCCAGCAGCTCGACAGGGGAGTTCGAGCAGTACTTC. Its translation: CASSSTGEFEQYF. The complete variable domain, with remaining parts taken from reference TRBV5-1 and TRBJ2-7, reads KAGVTQTPRYLIKTRGQQVTLSCSPISGHRSVSWYQQTPGQGLQFLFEYFSETQRNKGNFPGRFSGRQFSNSRSEMNVSTLELGDSALYLCASSSTGEFEQYFGPGTRLTVT.

By frequency in the sample, this clone is medium-sized (0.01 to 0.1%). The chain joins TRBV19 to TRBJ1-1; 7 bases match TRBD1. V was pared by 7 bases and J by 5 bases, with 13 bases of the junction left unmatched. This CDR3 is 15 amino acids long. Germline CDR1 is LNHDA and CDR2 is SQIVND (reference sequence). The CDR3 sequence is CASNERGRGNTEAFF. CDR3 coding DNA: TGTGCCAGTAACGAAAGAGGCAGGGGGAATACTGAAGCTTTCTTT. Complete variable domain (other parts from reference TRBV19 and TRBJ1-1): DGGITQSPKYLFRKEGQNVTLSCEQNLNHDAMYWYRQDPGQGLRLIYYSQIVNDFQKGDIAEGYSVSREKKESFPLTVTSAQKNPTAFYLCASNERGRGNTEAFFGQGTRLTVV.

The chain uses TRBV27 and TRBJ1-1, with D possibly being TRBD1 (5 bases). Trimming left V 8 bases short and J 5 bases short, with 15 bases between. The V gene's germline CDR1 is MNHEY and CDR2 SMNVEV (reference sequence). CDR3 length: 13 residues. This CDR3 is CASATRGSTEAFF. DNA for the CDR3: TGTGCCAGCGCTACACGGGGGAGTACTGAAGCTTTCTTT.

V gene TRBV19 combines with J gene TRBJ1-5; TRBD1 matches 10 bases. CDR1 LNHDA and CDR2 SQIVND come from the germline V gene (reference sequence). Trimming removed 6 bases from V and 2 bases from J; junction bases left unmatched: 10. This CDR3 contains 17 residues. CDR3: CASSDRDRGGGNQPQHF. CDR3 nucleotides: TGTGCCAGTAGCGACCGGGACAGGGGTGGTGGCAATCAGCCCCAGCATTTT.

The chain links TRBV27 to TRBJ2-1; 8 bases fit TRBD2. Germline values: CDR1 MNHEY, CDR2 SMNVEV (reference sequence). After removal of 6 bases from V and 7 bases from J, the junction contained 5 bases not matched to a gene. The CDR3 is 13 residues long. CDR3 residues: CASSGGASNEQFF. The CDR3, as DNA: TGTGCCAGCAGCGGGGGGGCCTCGAATGAGCAGTTCTTC.

The rearrangement uses TRBV30 and TRBJ1-2; D might be TRBD1 (6 bases). Germline V CDR1 and CDR2: GTSNPN, SVGIG (reference sequence). V was trimmed by 2 bases and J by 0 bases, leaving 10 bases between them. The CDR3 contains 14 residues. CDR3 sequence reads: CAWSLTGANYGYTF. DNA of the CDR3: TGTGCCTGGAGTTTGACAGGAGCTAACTATGGCTACACCTTC. The variable domain in full, with the rest retrieved from reference TRBV30 and TRBJ1-2, is SQTIHQWPATLVQPVGSPLSLECTVEGTSNPNLYWYRQAAGRGLQLLFYSVGIGQISSEVPQNLSASRPQDRQFILSSKKLLLSDSGFYLCAWSLTGANYGYTFGSGTRLTVV.

CDR3 sequence reads: CASSDSGLMTDTQYF. CDR3 coding DNA: TGTGCCAGCAGTGATTCGGGACTAATGACAGATACGCAGTATTTT. The chain employs TRBV6-4 and TRBJ2-3; TRBD2 aligns across 7 bases. The CDR3 has 15 amino acids. The germline V gene encodes CDR1 MRHNA and CDR2 SNTAGT. The junction had 6 bases not matched to a gene; V was cut back by 3 bases and J by 3 bases.

The J gene is TRBJ1-1, the V gene TRBV5-4; D might be TRBD1 (6 bases). CDR3 size: 14 residues. Trimming took off 5 bases at V and 3 bases at J, with 14 bases between the two ends. Germline assignment: CDR1 SGHNT and CDR2 YYREEE (reference sequence). The DNA for the CDR3 is TGTGCCAGCAGTCCCCAGGGGCGCTACACTGAAGCTTTCTTT. This sequence encodes CASSPQGRYTEAFF.

This clone was seen only once. The rearrangement joins TRBV30 to TRBJ1-1, with unresolved D. The CDR3 is 13 amino acids. Between the trimmed V and J ends, which lost 6 bases and 2 bases, there was a span of 13 bases. CDR1 and CDR2 from the germline V gene are GTSNPN and SVGIG (reference sequence). The CDR3 region is CACHGPGNTEAFF. CDR3 coding DNA: TGTGCCTGCCACGGACCGGGTAACACTGAAGCTTTCTTT.

The chain is built from TRBV5-5 and TRBJ1-4, with D possibly being TRBD1 (6 bases). Trimming took 1 base from V and 8 from J, leaving 15 bases between them. This CDR3 is built from 15 residues. The germline gives CDR1 SGHKS, CDR2 YYEKEE (reference sequence). CDR3 amino acids: CASSLWGRMLEKLFF. The DNA for the CDR3 is TGTGCCAGCAGCTTGTGGGGGCGAATGTTGGAAAAACTGTTTTTT. Combining the CDR3 with reference TRBV5-5 and TRBJ1-4 gives the whole variable domain DAGVTQSPTHLIKTRGQQVTLRCSPISGHKSVSWYQQVLGQGPQFIFQYYEKEERGRGNFPDRFSARQFPNYSSELNVNALLLGDSALYLCASSLWGRMLEKLFFGSGTQLSVL.

This clone was recorded once. The rearrangement joins TRBV15 to TRBJ1-1; tentative D call: TRBD1 (6 bases). Germline values: CDR1 LNHNV, CDR2 YYDKDF (reference sequence). The CDR3 is 11 amino acids. V lost 2 bases, J lost 11 bases, and 9 bases lay in between. In DNA, the CDR3 is TGTGCCACCAGCAGAACAGGGTTTGCTTTCTTT. This gives the protein CATSRTGFAFF.

This chain joins TRBV28 and TRBJ1-2; TRBD1 agrees at 7 bases. Germline CDR1 is MDHEN and CDR2 is SYDVKM. The CDR3 totals 12 residues. V shed 5 bases and J 6 bases; nucleotides not matched to a gene: 3. DNA of the CDR3: TGTGCCAGCAGTACCGGGACAGATGGCTACACCTTC. Amino acids: CASSTGTDGYTF.

The V gene is TRBV7-9, the J gene TRBJ2-1; 12 bases are a match to TRBD1. Trimming took 5 bases from V and 6 from J; bases not matched to a gene: 8. The CDR3 consists of 16 residues. Germline V gene sequence: CDR1 SEHNR, CDR2 FQNEAQ (reference sequence). This CDR3 reads CASSRPGQGAGNEQFF. The CDR3 nucleotides are TGTGCCAGCAGCCGACCGGGACAGGGGGCCGGCAATGAGCAGTTCTTC. The full variable domain, rest sourced from reference TRBV7-9 and TRBJ2-1, is DTGVSQNPRHKITKRGQNVTFRCDPISEHNRLYWYRQTLGQGPEFLTYFQNEAQLEKSRLLSDRFSAERPKGSFSTLEIQRTEQGDSAMYLCASSRPGQGAGNEQFFGPGTRLTVL.

The chain combines TRBV11-2 with TRBJ1-1, with D unclear. The CDR3 runs to 13 residues. Per germline, CDR1 SGHAT and CDR2 FQNNGV. With 6 bases removed from V and 5 bases from J, the gap between germline ends came to 13 bases. Here the CDR3 reads CASSSEAGTEAFF. CDR3 in DNA: TGTGCCAGCAGTTCCGAGGCGGGGACTGAAGCTTTCTTT.